This TCR beta chain was captured by sequencing in a study of blood T cell repertoires in COVID-19 (dated by TCRdb to 2018 to 2021). Broadly, across the study: Samples from collaborators originated in the United States, Italy and Spain and spanned both the acute and convalescent phases of COVID-19. The prospective study material was composed of cDNA or gDNA derived from T cells, B-cell-depleted T cells, or PBMCs. Subjects who had been exposed to COVID-19, were actively infected with it, or had recovered from it provided the deeply sampled blood TCRbeta repertoires that made up the dataset. The repertoires were released in a freely available public database intended as a resource for research on the immune response to SARS-CoV-2. The samples were drawn from the first 160 participants of the ongoing ImmuneRACE study and from 950 to 1,500 subjects provided by 6 global collaborators. The sample metadata nearly always contained a de-identified subject ID, COVID-19 status, age in years and sex. Where available, HLA class I and class II types were taken from metadata supplied by the sample provider and were not determined by assay-based typing. What the authors observed across the whole study: Clinical and demographic metadata were provided uncurated, with the amount varying by source and participant.

TCRbeta CDR3 regions were amplified from genomic DNA by means of the immunoSEQ Assay, a bias-controlled multiplex PCR. Turning to the authors' computational methods: The number of nucleated cells in each sample was estimated by amplification of reference gene primers within the assay. To quantify the absolute abundance of each unique TCRbeta CDR3 rearrangement, sequence reads were collapsed and filtered. Productive Simpson clonality was computed per sample as the square root of Simpson's diversity index over productive rearrangements. In its TCRdb copy, this immuneACCESS table keeps in-frame sequences only and misses some clones. Where compared with another copy, unresolved V genes explain less than half of these, and the others have no known cause. The V and J calls and clone size are taken from that table; D and trimming were inferred from the DNA. The sample table shows about 400,000 clones, and around 87% are seen once. Around 3% of the sample lies in the top ten.

With regard to this clone: Its antigen target is currently unknown. Base quality data are lacking; no much larger clone is found one base away.

Collaborating institutions collected whole blood in K2EDTA tubes following their own protocols. For TCRbeta analysis, collaborator samples were shipped as frozen whole blood, as isolated PBMCs, or as DNA extracted from either sample type. Source material: peripheral blood. The origin of this receptor is a human donor in a cohort sampled during active COVID-19.

The DNA sequence is given as TGTGCCAGCAGGAACAGGGGGCTTAGGACAGATACGCAGTATTTT. This is translated as CASRNRGLRTDTQYF. The V and J genes are TRBV2 and TRBJ2-3; the junction holds 9 bases that match TRBD1. Ends trimmed: V by 6 bases, J by 3 bases; bases unmatched to a gene: 7. CDR1 and CDR2, looked up from the germline V gene, are SNHLY and FYNNEI. The CDR3 contains 15 residues, cysteine and phenylalanine counted. This entry keeps only the CDR3 DNA: 45 bases, framed from base 1.